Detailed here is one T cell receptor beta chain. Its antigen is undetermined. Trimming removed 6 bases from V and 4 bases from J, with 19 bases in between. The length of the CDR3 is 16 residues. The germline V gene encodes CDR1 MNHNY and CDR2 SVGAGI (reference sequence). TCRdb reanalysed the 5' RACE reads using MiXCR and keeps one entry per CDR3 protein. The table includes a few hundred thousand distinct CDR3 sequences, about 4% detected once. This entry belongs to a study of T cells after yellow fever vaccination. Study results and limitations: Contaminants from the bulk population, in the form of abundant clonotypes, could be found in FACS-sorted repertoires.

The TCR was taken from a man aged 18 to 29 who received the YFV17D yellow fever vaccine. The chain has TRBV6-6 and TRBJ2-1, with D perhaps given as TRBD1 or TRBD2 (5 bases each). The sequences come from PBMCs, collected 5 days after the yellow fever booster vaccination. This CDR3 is CASSPGRGGLYNEQFF. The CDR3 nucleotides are TGTGCCAGCAGCCCGGGAAGGGGCGGGCTTTACAATGAGCAGTTCTTC.